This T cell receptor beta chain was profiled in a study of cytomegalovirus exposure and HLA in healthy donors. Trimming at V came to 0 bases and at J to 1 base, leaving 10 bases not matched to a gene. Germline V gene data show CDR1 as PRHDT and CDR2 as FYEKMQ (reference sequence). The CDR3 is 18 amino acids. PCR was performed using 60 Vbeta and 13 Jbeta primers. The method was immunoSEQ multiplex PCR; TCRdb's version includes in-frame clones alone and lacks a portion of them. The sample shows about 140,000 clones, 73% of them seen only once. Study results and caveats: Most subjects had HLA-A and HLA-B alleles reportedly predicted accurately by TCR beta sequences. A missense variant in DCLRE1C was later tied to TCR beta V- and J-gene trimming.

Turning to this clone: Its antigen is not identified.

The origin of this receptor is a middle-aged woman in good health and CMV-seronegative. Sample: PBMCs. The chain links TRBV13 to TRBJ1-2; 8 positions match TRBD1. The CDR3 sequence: CASSLGRGTGDLNYGYTF. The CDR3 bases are TGTGCCAGCAGCTTAGGCCGTGGGACAGGTGATCTTAACTATGGCTACACCTTC.